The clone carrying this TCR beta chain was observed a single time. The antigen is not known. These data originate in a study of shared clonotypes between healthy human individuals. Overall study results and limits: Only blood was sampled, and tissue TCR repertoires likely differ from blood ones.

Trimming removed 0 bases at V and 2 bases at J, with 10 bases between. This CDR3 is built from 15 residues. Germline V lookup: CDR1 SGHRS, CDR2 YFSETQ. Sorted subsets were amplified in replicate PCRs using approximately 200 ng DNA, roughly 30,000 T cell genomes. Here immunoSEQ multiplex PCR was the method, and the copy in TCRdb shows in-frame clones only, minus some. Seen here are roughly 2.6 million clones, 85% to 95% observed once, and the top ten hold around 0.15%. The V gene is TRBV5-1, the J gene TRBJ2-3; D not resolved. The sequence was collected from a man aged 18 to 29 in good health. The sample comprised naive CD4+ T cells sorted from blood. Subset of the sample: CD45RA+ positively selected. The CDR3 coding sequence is TGCGCCAGCAGCTTGGATCCGGGTACCACAGATACGCAGTATTTT. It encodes CASSLDPGTTDTQYF.